The clone carrying this T cell receptor (beta chain) appeared a few times. Its target is not known. This specimen comes from a study of T-cell memory formation after mild COVID-19. Study-level findings and limits: Contracting clones, day 15 to 85, had balanced CD4/CD8, and later expanders favored CD4+. CD4+ clones that contracted lay mainly in CM and EM; CD8+ ones lay in EMRA.

Trimming removed 6 bases at V and 6 bases at J, with 13 bases between. This CDR3 contains 13 residues. The TCR alpha and TCR beta cDNA libraries, bearing sample barcodes and UMIs, were generated by 5'RACE using constant-segment primers. TCRdb fed the 5' RACE reads into MiXCR, producing one record per CDR3 protein. The sample shows under 250,000 distinct CDR3 sequences, more than 25% of them seen only once. V and J are TRBV12-3 or TRBV12-4 and TRBJ2-3, with D uncertain. The sequenced material came from PBMCs or a T cell subset sorted from them (not recorded which). This clonotype was sampled from an adult woman who had mild COVID-19 (a few samples of this study predate the infection). Cell type and time point are not known. This CDR3 is CASRPNLGDTQYF. The CDR3 bases are TGTGCCAGCAGGCCTAACCTAGGGGATACGCAGTATTTT.